This T cell receptor beta chain was recorded in a study of control samples from healthy donors and cancer patients. CDR1 is MNHEY, CDR2 SVGAGI, per germline. This CDR3 spans 15 amino acids. The V end lost 5 bases, the J end lost 0 bases, and 14 bases lay between the germline ends. TCRdb's copy holds only in-frame clones and misses some; the assay was immunoSEQ multiplex PCR. The sample contains around 200,000 clones, 90% to 95% of which appear only once. The receptor's source is a man aged 18 to 29 in good health. Material: blood. This chain links TRBV6-5 with TRBJ2-7, with a tentative D call TRBD1 (5 bases). CDR3 sequence reads: CASSRGTASSYEQYF. CDR3 nucleotides: TGTGCCAGCAGTAGGGGAACAGCGAGCTCCTACGAGCAGTACTTC.